What follows are 31 T cell receptor beta chains derived from one specimen sequenced in a study of breast tumors, draining lymph nodes, adjacent tissues. In TCRdb, the multiplex PCR reads were re-called with MiXCR into one record per CDR3 protein. The sample has 200,000 to 250,000 distinct CDR3 sequences, 32% seen once. Breast cancer patients provided tissue from their axillary draining lymph nodes. The sample comprised axillary lymph node tissue. The receptors were sampled from a female donor with breast cancer. Some clones in this sample may be carry-over from other donors' samples.

The chain carries TRBV6-1 and TRBJ2-7, with TRBD1 matching 9 bases. Germline assignment: CDR1 MNHNS and CDR2 SASEGT. J gave up 6 bases and V 6 bases, and 9 bases lay outside the gene matches. This CDR3 has 14 residues. CDR3 bases: TGTGCCAGCAGACGGACAGGGGATCTGGGCGAGCAGTACTTC. Translation: CASRRTGDLGEQYF.

This clonotype was counted at least ten times. The chain recombines TRBV7-9 with TRBJ2-1, with 9 bases matching TRBD2. V dropped 6 bases and J dropped 6; count of bases not matched to a gene: 9. The CDR3 contains 15 residues. CDR1 and CDR2 (germline): SEHNR, FQNEAQ (reference sequence). In DNA, the CDR3 is TGTGCCAGCAGAATAACGGGACTAGCTTCCAATGAGCAGTTCTTC. Amino acids: CASRITGLASNEQFF. The whole variable domain, filled in from reference TRBV7-9 and TRBJ2-1, reads DTGVSQNPRHKITKRGQNVTFRCDPISEHNRLYWYRQTLGQGPEFLTYFQNEAQLEKSRLLSDRFSAERPKGSFSTLEIQRTEQGDSAMYLCASRITGLASNEQFFGPGTRLTVL.

In this sample, this clonotype turned up a few times. V and J are TRBV9 and TRBJ2-1; the D is unclear. CDR3 length equals 15 residues. The germline V gene encodes CDR1 SGDLS and CDR2 YYNGEE. Trimming left V 3 bases short and J 1 base short, with 11 bases between. CDR3 DNA: TGTGCCAGCAGCGCGACCGCCCGGTCCTACAATGAGCAGTTCTTC. Amino acids: CASSATARSYNEQFF.

This clonotype was observed a few times. Given the absence of the conserved phenylalanine or tryptophan at the CDR3 end, a read error is likely. This chain joins TRBV24-1 and TRBJ2-1; TRBD2 matches at 9 bases. The CDR3 covers 18 residues. In germline, CDR1 is KGHDR, CDR2 SFDVKD. The J segment lost 8 bases and the V segment lost 5 bases, leaving 18 bases of the junction unmatched. CDR3 in DNA: TGTGCCACCAGTGCCCCTGCGGGTGGGCCTAGCGGGGACGATGAGCAGTTCTCC. Its translation is CATSAPAGGPSGDDEQFS.

This clonotype was counted many times. The CDR3 loop is CASSLLGRGIGLSYEQYF. The CDR3 region has the DNA TGTGCCAGCAGCTTACTTGGCAGGGGAATCGGTCTCTCCTACGAGCAGTACTTC. The chain recombines TRBV7-8 with TRBJ2-7; perhaps TRBD1 as D (6 bases). Trimming removed 2 bases from V and 0 bases from J, with 20 bases in between. The V gene's germline CDR1 is SGHVS and CDR2 FQNEAQ. The CDR3 is 18 residues long.

About this clonotype: This may arise from a read error, as a much more abundant clone is one base away. The CDR3 ends on some other residue instead of the conserved phenylalanine or tryptophan, so this is likely a read error. The rearrangement joins TRBV9 to TRBJ2-1, with D maybe TRBD2 (6 bases). The germline V gene encodes CDR1 SGDLS and CDR2 YYNGEE. This CDR3 has 13 residues. V was trimmed by 5 bases and J by 7 bases, leaving 13 bases between them. The CDR3 sequence: CASSRTAGNEQFS. DNA of the CDR3: TGTGCCAGCAGTCGAACTGCGGGGAATGAGCAGTTCTCC.

This clonotype has only one observation. The rearrangement joins TRBV18 to TRBJ1-2; maybe TRBD1 (5 bases). In germline, CDR1 is KGHSH, CDR2 LQKENI. This CDR3 spans 15 amino acids. Trimming took 8 bases from V and 2 from J, leaving 18 bases between them. The CDR3: CASPLGLGGNYGYTF. The CDR3 DNA follows: TGTGCCAGCCCACTTGGACTGGGGGGAAACTATGGCTACACCTTC.

The DNA for the CDR3 is TGTGCCAGCACGGGACAGGGTGACGCAGATACGCAGTATTTT. Encoded protein: CASTGQGDADTQYF. The chain links TRBV2 to TRBJ2-3, with 9 positions matching TRBD1. Germline V gives CDR1 SNHLY, CDR2 FYNNEI. The CDR3 consists of 14 residues. V was clipped by 7 bases and J by 4 bases; unmatched bases: 6. The full variable domain, its missing parts supplied by reference TRBV2 and TRBJ2-3, is EPEVTQTPSHQVTQMGQEVILRCVPISNHLYFYWYRQILGQKVEFLVSFYNNEISEKSEIFDDQFSVERPDGSNFTLKIRSTKLEDSAMYFCASTGQGDADTQYFGPGTRLTVL.

The gene calls are TRBV5-1 and TRBJ1-1; perhaps TRBD1 as D (6 bases). From germline, CDR1 is SGHRS and CDR2 YFSETQ. The length of the CDR3 is 16 residues. Trimming took off 4 bases at V and 0 bases at J, with 16 bases between the two ends. CDR3 in amino acids: CASSPGRQAVNTEAFF. CDR3 in DNA: TGCGCCAGCAGCCCCGGCCGACAGGCAGTGAACACTGAAGCTTTCTTT.

This clonotype appeared many times. J is TRBJ1-1 and V is TRBV7-9; the D is unclear. This CDR3 is 11 amino acids long. V was cut by 2 bases and J by 12 bases, with 10 bases left in between. CDR1 and CDR2 (germline): SEHNR, FQNEAQ (reference sequence). CDR3 DNA: TGTGCCAGCAGCTTACTGGGTTCTACTTTCTTT. Its protein is CASSLLGSTFF.

This clonotype was picked up many times. The chain couples TRBV24-1 to TRBJ2-7, with D perhaps matching TRBD1 (5 bases). This CDR3 region has 13 residues. Trimming took off 7 bases at V and 2 bases at J, with 11 bases between the two ends. Germline CDR1 KGHDR, CDR2 SFDVKD. In nucleotides, the CDR3 is TGTGCCACCAGCCATCCAGGGACCTACGAGCAGTACTTC. This codes for CATSHPGTYEQYF.

This clonotype has a count of ten or more. The rearrangement joins TRBV12-3 or TRBV12-4 to TRBJ2-3; D not resolved. The CDR3 has 13 residues. V dropped 6 bases and J dropped 1 base, with 8 bases sitting between them. The CDR3 nucleotides are TGTGCCAGCAGGCAGGTCGGCACAGATACGCAGTATTTT. Translation: CASRQVGTDTQYF.

The chain couples TRBV24-1 to TRBJ2-3, with a tentative D call TRBD1 (5 bases). The V gene's germline CDR1 is KGHDR and CDR2 SFDVKD. V lost 5 bases and J lost 5, with 13 bases in between. There are 14 residues in the CDR3. The DNA for the CDR3 is TGTGCCACCAGTGGCCCAGGGAACAAAGATACGCAGTATTTT. As protein: CATSGPGNKDTQYF.

The chain has TRBV20-1 and TRBJ2-7; TRBD2 agrees at 9 bases. The CDR3 runs 15 residues. Germline lookup yields CDR1 DFQATT and CDR2 SNEGSKA (reference sequence). With 5 bases clipped from V and 5 bases from J, the junction kept 13 bases outside the gene matches. For the CDR3, the DNA is TGCAGTGCTCGAACTCAGGCGGGAGGGACCCACGAGCAGTACTTC. It translates to CSARTQAGGTHEQYF.

In the case of this clonotype: Since a much larger clone is just one base distant, this may be a read error. The chain joins TRBV7-2 to TRBJ2-1; 8 bases agree with TRBD2. The germline V gene encodes CDR1 SGHTA and CDR2 FQGNSA. This CDR3 is 15 amino acids long. The chain's CDR3 is CASSRYRTSFDEEFF. The CDR3 nucleotides read TGTGCCAGCAGCCGCTACAGGACTAGCTTCGATGAGGAGTTCTTC.

The sample holds many counts of this clonotype. The chain employs TRBV6-5 and TRBJ2-3; 7 positions agree with TRBD2. J gave up 4 bases and V 6 bases, and 16 bases lay outside the gene matches. The CDR3 has 17 amino acids. Germline V lookup: CDR1 MNHEY, CDR2 SVGAGI. For the CDR3, the DNA is TGTGCCAGCAGACGCGGGGGTGGACCCGGCGGGGCAGATACGCAGTATTTT. It translates to CASRRGGGPGGADTQYF.

Many counts were recorded for this clonotype. The CDR3 coding sequence is TGTGCCAGCAGTACTGGAGCGGGCCCTAGCTCCTACAATGAGCAGTTCTTC. This sequence encodes CASSTGAGPSSYNEQFF. The chain combines TRBV27 with TRBJ2-1; maybe TRBD2 (6 bases). Germline assignment: CDR1 MNHEY and CDR2 SMNVEV (reference sequence). The V gene lost 5 bases and the J gene lost 0 bases, with 17 bases spanning the gap. The CDR3 runs to 17 residues.

This clonotype was picked up many times. The genes are TRBV27 and TRBJ1-2; a possible D gene is TRBD1 (5 bases). V was trimmed by 2 bases and J by 8 bases, leaving 12 bases between them. The CDR3 is 13 amino acids. Germline lookup yields CDR1 MNHEY and CDR2 SMNVEV (reference sequence). CDR3 bases: TGTGCCAGCAGTTTAGGTCGGGGGTTGGGCTACACCTTC. Amino acids: CASSLGRGLGYTF.

This clonotype came up many times. The chain is built from TRBV7-2 and TRBJ2-1; either TRBD1 or TRBD2 may supply D (5 bases each). The CDR3 is made up of 15 amino acids. V gave up 6 bases and J gave up 7 bases, with 19 bases separating them. Looked up from germline, CDR1 is SGHTA and CDR2 is FQGNSA. The CDR3 spells CASRQSGGMINEQFF. CDR3 in DNA: TGTGCCAGCAGACAAAGTGGGGGAATGATAAATGAGCAGTTCTTC.

This clonotype came up many times. The chain uses TRBV20-1 and TRBJ1-5, with no clear D. Germline CDR1 reads DFQATT; CDR2 reads SNEGSKA (reference sequence). V lost 3 bases and J lost 1, with 7 bases in between. This CDR3 spans 13 amino acids. In nucleotides, the CDR3 is TGCAGTGCTAGTGGGGTAAGCAATCAGCCCCAGCATTTT. It specifies CSASGVSNQPQHF.

This clonotype was counted many times. The chain recombines TRBV11-1 with TRBJ2-2; 8 bases are shared with TRBD1. Trimming at V came to 5 bases and at J to 4 bases, leaving 12 bases not matched to a gene. CDR3 length equals 17 residues. CDR1 is SGHAT, CDR2 FQDESV, per germline (reference sequence). CDR3 in amino acids: CASSPRLTGGSTGELFF. The CDR3, as DNA: TGTGCCAGCAGCCCGAGATTAACAGGGGGAAGCACCGGGGAGCTGTTTTTT.

This clonotype has at least ten counts. The chain links TRBV9 to TRBJ2-7, with 11 bases aligning to TRBD2. The J segment lost 0 bases and the V segment lost 4 bases, leaving 9 bases of the junction unmatched. Germline V gene lookup returns CDR1 SGDLS and CDR2 YYNGEE. This CDR3 is 17 amino acids long. CDR3 in amino acids: CASSLNPGTSGSYEQYF. The DNA of the CDR3 is TGTGCCAGCAGCCTAAATCCGGGGACTAGCGGCTCCTACGAGCAGTACTTC.

A note on this clonotype: One end of the junction does not line up with germline, which may come from a read error. This chain connects TRBV7-9 to TRBJ2-3; the match to TRBD2 covers 11 bases. This CDR3 region has 17 residues. Germline V gene data show CDR1 as SEHNR and CDR2 as FQNEAQ (reference sequence). The CDR3 sequence: CASSPGLAGSRADPQYF. The CDR3 DNA sequence: TGTGCCAGCAGCCCCGGACTAGCGGGTTCAAGGGCAGATCCGCAGTATTTT. Based on the CDR3 plus reference TRBV7-9 and TRBJ2-3, the full variable domain is DTGVSQNPRHKITKRGQNVTFRCDPISEHNRLYWYRQTLGQGPEFLTYFQNEAQLEKSRLLSDRFSAERPKGSFSTLEIQRTEQGDSAMYLCASSPGLAGSRADPQYFGPGTRLTVL.

This clonotype was counted many times. The chain combines TRBV3-1 with TRBJ2-7; D not certain. Trimming left V 1 base short and J 4 bases short, with 17 bases between. This CDR3 comprises 16 residues. CDR1 and CDR2 from the germline V gene are LGHDT and YNNKEL (reference sequence). The CDR3 region has the DNA TGTGCCAGCAGCCAAGGCCCGCGGCTAGGAACATACGAGCAGTACTTC. The encoded protein is CASSQGPRLGTYEQYF.

The chain carries TRBV27 and TRBJ1-1; D possibly corresponds to TRBD1 (5 bases). The germline V gene has CDR1 MNHEY and CDR2 SMNVEV (reference sequence). V lost 3 bases and J lost 10, with 18 bases in between. The CDR3 extends over 14 amino acids. The CDR3 region is CASSFSYQGRGAFF. DNA for the CDR3: TGTGCCAGCAGTTTCTCTTATCAGGGACGGGGAGCTTTCTTT.

This clonotype occurred a few times. A much bigger clone sits one base away, suggesting this may be a read error. The genes are TRBV11-2 and TRBJ2-5; D gene ambiguous. This CDR3 has 17 residues. CDR1 and CDR2 (germline): SGHAT, FQNNGV. CDR3 region: CASSLVPGTRTKEPQYF. Written as DNA, the CDR3 is TGTGCCAGCAGCTTAGTCCCGGGCACACGTACTAAAGAGCCCCAGTACTTC.

The chain links TRBV19 to TRBJ2-3; perhaps TRBD1 as D (5 bases). Germline V CDR1 and CDR2: LNHDA, SQIVND (reference sequence). Trimming took 7 bases from V and 5 from J, leaving 25 bases between them. The CDR3 is 17 residues long. The DNA for the CDR3 is TGTGCCAGTACCCAGGGAATGGGCGGCAATCAGATAGATACGCAGTATTTT. Translation: CASTQGMGGNQIDTQYF.

This sequence joins TRBV2 and TRBJ2-3; 12 positions agree with TRBD2. The CDR3 sequence is 14 residues long. Unmatched junction bases numbered 3, after V lost 6 bases and J lost 5 bases. Per the germline V gene, CDR1 is SNHLY and CDR2 is FYNNEI. The CDR3 region is CASSRTSGIDTQYF. In DNA, the CDR3 is TGTGCCAGCAGCCGGACTAGCGGGATAGATACGCAGTATTTT. Full variable domain (remainder filled in from reference TRBV2 and TRBJ2-3): EPEVTQTPSHQVTQMGQEVILRCVPISNHLYFYWYRQILGQKVEFLVSFYNNEISEKSEIFDDQFSVERPDGSNFTLKIRSTKLEDSAMYFCASSRTSGIDTQYFGPGTRLTVL.

This clonotype turned up a few times. J is TRBJ1-1 and V is TRBV20-1, with TRBD1 identical over 8 bases. V lost 3 bases and J lost 1; bases outside the gene matches: 4. This CDR3 is 14 amino acids long. Germline lookup yields CDR1 DFQATT and CDR2 SNEGSKA (reference sequence). The CDR3: CSARRQGRNTEAFF. In nucleotides, the CDR3 is TGCAGTGCTAGGAGACAGGGGCGGAACACTGAAGCTTTCTTT.

The CDR3 protein is CASSPRPSYSYNSPLHF. CDR3 coding DNA: TGTGCCAGCAGCCCTCGGCCTAGCTACTCCTATAATTCACCCCTCCACTTT. The chain has TRBV11-2 and TRBJ1-6; D unresolved. The CDR3 contains 17 residues. Germline assignment: CDR1 SGHAT and CDR2 FQNNGV. V shed 5 bases and J shed 0 bases, with 14 bases lying between them. Full variable domain (missing parts from reference TRBV11-2 and TRBJ1-6): EAGVAQSPRYKIIEKRQSVAFWCNPISGHATLYWYQQILGQGPKLLIQFQNNGVVDDSQLPKDRFSAERLKGVDSTLKIQPAKLEDSAVYLCASSPRPSYSYNSPLHFGNGTRLTVT.

This clonotype occurred many times. This chain connects TRBV4-1 to TRBJ2-5; possible D gene TRBD2, 6 bases. CDR1 and CDR2 (germline): MGHRA, YSYEKL. The CDR3 has 15 amino acids. With 2 bases removed from V and 5 bases from J, the gap between germline ends came to 15 bases. CDR3 loop: CASSQSYGRRETQYF. CDR3 DNA sequence: TGCGCCAGCAGCCAATCGTACGGGAGACGGGAGACCCAGTACTTC.